These 15 T cell receptor beta chains were all obtained from the same sample, sequenced in a study of T cell changes during pregnancy in multiple sclerosis. Assay used: immunoSEQ multiplex PCR; TCRdb lists only in-frame clones, some missing. The sample consists of approximately 60,000 clones, approximately 87% of them appearing once. The sequenced material came from peripheral blood from another person, used as feeder cells. The receptors were sampled from a human donor whose cells served as feeder cells for cultures in a pregnancy study.

The J gene is TRBJ2-1, the V gene TRBV7-9, with 8 bases fitting TRBD2. J gave up 8 bases and V 3 bases, and 9 bases lay outside the gene matches. The germline V gene encodes CDR1 SEHNR and CDR2 FQNEAQ (reference sequence). The CDR3 has 15 amino acids. CDR3 bases: TGTGCCAGCAGCTTTGGGAACAGCGGGGGCGATGAGCAGTTCTTC. It yields the protein CASSFGNSGGDEQFF.

The gene calls are TRBV7-2 and TRBJ2-2; 8 bases map to TRBD1. The germline gives CDR1 SGHTA, CDR2 FQGNSA. There are 15 residues in the CDR3. The J segment lost 3 bases and the V segment lost 4 bases, leaving 4 bases of the junction unmatched. DNA for the CDR3: TGTGCCAGCAGCTCGACAGGGGTCGACACCGGGGAGCTGTTTTTT. Amino acids: CASSSTGVDTGELFF.

This clone was seen a single time. The rearrangement links TRBV7-2 to TRBJ2-3; possible D gene TRBD2, 5 bases. Trimming left V 2 bases short and J 2 bases short, with 11 bases between. This CDR3 spans 15 amino acids. Germline CDR1 and CDR2: SGHTA and FQGNSA. The CDR3 nucleotides read TGTGCCAGCAGCTTACTAGCTGTCACCACAGATACGCAGTATTTT. It is translated as CASSLLAVTTDTQYF. Looking up the rest from reference TRBV7-2 and TRBJ2-3 gives the full variable domain: GAGVSQSPSNKVTEKGKDVELRCDPISGHTALYWYRQSLGQGLEFLIYFQGNSAPDKSGLPSDRFSAERTGGSVSTLTIQRTQQEDSAVYLCASSLLAVTTDTQYFGPGTRLTVL.

This sequence joins TRBV6-1 and TRBJ1-2, with 8 bases that match TRBD1. CDR1 MNHNS and CDR2 SASEGT come from the germline V gene. V was clipped by 1 base and J by 4 bases; unmatched bases: 2. This CDR3 has 14 residues. The CDR3 spells CASSEGQGLYGYTF. The CDR3 DNA follows: TGTGCCAGCAGTGAAGGACAGGGGCTCTATGGCTACACCTTC.

The V and J genes are TRBV5-4 and TRBJ1-1, with D perhaps TRBD1 (6 bases). The CDR3 is 16 residues long. V lost 3 bases, J lost 3 bases, and 18 bases lay in between. The V gene's germline CDR1 is SGHNT and CDR2 YYREEE (reference sequence). CDR3 region: CASSWGMSRQDTEAFF. The CDR3 nucleotides read TGTGCCAGCAGCTGGGGTATGTCGCGACAGGACACTGAAGCTTTCTTT.

The rearrangement joins TRBV5-1 to TRBJ2-3, with D perhaps given as TRBD1 or TRBD2 (7 bases each). The CDR3 runs to 14 residues. The V end lost 5 bases, the J end lost 6 bases, and 16 bases lay between the germline ends. CDR1 is SGHRS and CDR2 is YFSETQ in the germline V gene. CDR3 coding DNA: TGCGCCAGCAGAGGGGAGGGGGCAGGTGATACGCAGTATTTT. Translation: CASRGEGAGDTQYF. The full variable domain, rest sourced from reference TRBV5-1 and TRBJ2-3, is KAGVTQTPRYLIKTRGQQVTLSCSPISGHRSVSWYQQTPGQGLQFLFEYFSETQRNKGNFPGRFSGRQFSNSRSEMNVSTLELGDSALYLCASRGEGAGDTQYFGPGTRLTVL.

The chain has TRBV6-4 and TRBJ2-3, with 10 bases identical to TRBD1. Germline V CDR1 and CDR2: MRHNA, SNTAGT. J was trimmed by 4 bases and V by 2 bases; bases with no gene match: 3. CDR3 length equals 15 residues. DNA for the CDR3: TGTGCCAGCAGTGACGGACAGGGGGACCCAGATACGCAGTATTTT. Amino acid sequence: CASSDGQGDPDTQYF.

The rearrangement joins TRBV10-3 to TRBJ1-6; D gene uncertain. CDR1 is ENHRY and CDR2 is SYGVKD in the germline V gene. The CDR3 spans 13 residues. The V and J ends lost 8 bases and 7 bases respectively, with 12 bases between them. The CDR3 region is CAIGEDPNSPLHF. In DNA form, the CDR3 reads TGTGCCATCGGGGAGGATCCAAATTCACCCCTCCACTTT.

V usage is TRBV7-9 and J usage is TRBJ1-2; 8 nucleotides match TRBD1. The ends lost 0 bases at V and 8 bases at J; junction bases unmatched: 5. Germline CDR1 SEHNR, CDR2 FQNEAQ (reference sequence). CDR3 length: 14 amino acids. The CDR3 reads CASSLAKDRDGYTF. The DNA of the CDR3 is TGTGCCAGCAGCTTAGCGAAGGACAGGGACGGCTACACCTTC.

The V gene is TRBV5-6, the J gene TRBJ1-5; D gene uncertain. Looked up from germline, CDR1 is SGHDT and CDR2 is YYEEEE. There are 14 residues in the CDR3. Trimming pared 5 bases from V and 1 base from J, leaving 10 bases between. The CDR3 bases are TGTGCCAGCAGTACGAGGCCGAGCAATCAGCCCCAGCATTTT. Its translation: CASSTRPSNQPQHF.

In this sample, this clone turned up a few times. This chain joins TRBV6-6 and TRBJ2-3, with 8 bases that match TRBD1. V was pared by 4 bases and J by 5 bases, with 8 bases of the junction left unmatched. Germline loops: CDR1 MNHNY, CDR2 SVGAGI (reference sequence). The CDR3 runs to 15 residues. The CDR3 coding sequence is TGTGCCAGCAGTTCCGCCAGGGGGCGCGGAGATACGCAGTATTTT. Translated, it gives CASSSARGRGDTQYF.

The chain joins TRBV4-1 to TRBJ2-2, with 7 bases that match TRBD2. With V trimmed by 0 bases and J by 4 bases, 2 bases remained unmatched. The germline CDR1 and CDR2 sequences are MGHRA and YSYEKL. This CDR3 contains 15 residues. CDR3 coding DNA: TGCGCCAGCAGCCAAGACGGGAGGACCACCGGGGAGCTGTTTTTT. The encoded protein is CASSQDGRTTGELFF.

This clone was counted a single time. The chain joins TRBV4-2 to TRBJ1-1; D is ambiguous. The germline V gene encodes CDR1 LGHNA and CDR2 YNFKEQ. V lost 4 bases and J 1 base, leaving 16 bases between the germline ends. CDR3 length equals 16 residues. CDR3 sequence reads: CASSPDYPVRNTEAFF. CDR3 in DNA: TGTGCCAGCAGCCCAGATTATCCAGTCCGGAACACTGAAGCTTTCTTT.

The V call is TRBV28, the J call TRBJ2-6; 8 nucleotides line up with TRBD1. The CDR3 loop spans 20 amino acids. Trimming at V came to 2 bases and at J to 0 bases, leaving 12 bases not matched to a gene. Germline-derived CDR1 and CDR2 are MDHEN and SYDVKM. CDR3 DNA: TGTGCCAGCAGTTTACTATTACTAGGGACAGGCTTCTCTGGGGCCAACGTCCTGACTTTC. Translating it yields CASSLLLLGTGFSGANVLTF.

The rearrangement joins TRBV9 to TRBJ1-1, with 9 bases that match TRBD1. The CDR3 extends over 14 amino acids. The V gene's germline CDR1 is SGDLS and CDR2 YYNGEE. The J segment lost 4 bases and the V segment lost 2 bases, leaving 3 bases of the junction unmatched. The chain's CDR3 is CASSVQDRGTEAFF. CDR3 DNA: TGTGCCAGCAGCGTCCAGGACAGGGGCACTGAAGCTTTCTTT. The full variable domain, with the rest looked up from reference TRBV9 and TRBJ1-1, is DSGVTQTPKHLITATGQRVTLRCSPRSGDLSVYWYQQSLDQGLQFLIQYYNGEERAKGNILERFSAQQFPDLHSELNLSSLELGDSALYFCASSVQDRGTEAFFGQGTRLTVV.